Following are 10 T cell receptor beta chains from one sample sequenced in a study of beta chain features in type 1 diabetes (dated by TCRdb to 2016 to 2018). Receptors were amplified or captured by the immunoSEQ multiplex PCR assay. The High Capacity cDNA Reverse Transcription Kit was used to reverse transcribe all of the isolated RNA, meaning that expressed TCRB transcripts were what got sequenced. TCRdb re-hosts the immuneACCESS table, in-frame sequences only. Its copies lack some clones; in the studies checked, an unresolved V gene accounts for under half of them, and the cause for the rest is not known. In this sample the table shows more than 140,000 clones, roughly 10% of which occur a single time. 0.55% to 0.65% of the sample is taken by the ten largest. Sequenced material: central memory CD4+ T cells from blood. All receptors come from a woman in her 40s in good health.

The J gene is TRBJ1-5, the V gene TRBV11-2; D call uncertain. Between the trimmed V and J ends, which lost 5 bases and 2 bases, there was a span of 10 bases. The germline CDR1 and CDR2 sequences are SGHAT and FQNNGV. This CDR3 spans 14 amino acids. The CDR3 sequence is CASSRGFGNQPQHF. CDR3 DNA: TGTGCCAGCAGCCGCGGTTTCGGCAATCAGCCCCAGCATTTT. Full variable domain (outside the CDR3, taken from reference TRBV11-2 and TRBJ1-5): EAGVAQSPRYKIIEKRQSVAFWCNPISGHATLYWYQQILGQGPKLLIQFQNNGVVDDSQLPKDRFSAERLKGVDSTLKIQPAKLEDSAVYLCASSRGFGNQPQHFGDGTRLSIL.

The rearrangement joins TRBV19 to TRBJ1-5; 7 bases are a match to TRBD1. Germline V gives CDR1 LNHDA, CDR2 SQIVND (reference sequence). Germline trimming cut 6 bases from V and 5 bases from J; bases unmatched to any gene: 7. There are 14 residues in the CDR3. CDR3 loop: CASRRGTADQPQHF. The CDR3 coding sequence is TGTGCCAGTAGGCGCGGGACAGCGGATCAGCCCCAGCATTTT.

This sequence joins TRBV5-1 and TRBJ1-2; the match to TRBD1 covers 10 bases. Germline trimming cut 0 bases from V and 6 bases from J; bases unmatched to any gene: 11. The CDR3 runs to 17 residues. Germline loops: CDR1 SGHRS, CDR2 YFSETQ. CDR3 sequence (DNA): TGCGCCAGCAGCTTGGTGGGTCGGGGACAGGGGTTCGATGGCTACACCTTC. Its translation is CASSLVGRGQGFDGYTF.

The chain employs TRBV5-5 and TRBJ2-2; 11 bases agree with TRBD1. This CDR3 contains 15 residues. Losses at the gene ends were 6 bases for V and 7 bases for J; bases not matched to a gene: 8. Germline V CDR1 and CDR2: SGHKS, YYEKEE (reference sequence). CDR3 in amino acids: CASTQGQGVNGELFF. The CDR3 nucleotides read TGTGCCAGCACCCAGGGACAGGGGGTTAACGGGGAGCTGTTTTTT.

The V gene is TRBV5-1, the J gene TRBJ2-7, with a tentative D call TRBD1 (5 bases). This CDR3 region has 13 residues. CDR1 is SGHRS and CDR2 is YFSETQ in the germline V gene. With 0 bases removed from V and 4 bases from J, the gap between germline ends came to 8 bases. The CDR3 reads CASSLAQGYEQYF. The CDR3 nucleotides read TGCGCCAGCAGCTTGGCCCAGGGTTACGAGCAGTACTTC.

This clone was detected many times. Other nucleotide sequences in the sample specify the same CDR3. The CDR3, as DNA: TGTGCCAGCAGCCAAGGGAGGTACGAGCAGTACTTC. This codes for CASSQGRYEQYF. V is TRBV14 and J is TRBJ2-7; maybe TRBD2 (5 bases). Germline V gene sequence: CDR1 SGHDN, CDR2 FVKESK. The CDR3 is made up of 12 amino acids. The V end was cut by 1 base, the J end by 4 bases, with 5 bases between.

This clone was observed a handful of times. The chain has TRBV6-1 and TRBJ2-1; perhaps TRBD1 as D (6 bases). The CDR3 consists of 13 residues. V was cut by 2 bases and J by 9 bases, with 11 bases left in between. Germline V lookup: CDR1 MNHNS, CDR2 SASEGT. The CDR3 sequence: CASSEITGFEQFF. The DNA for the CDR3 is TGTGCCAGCAGTGAAATCACAGGGTTTGAGCAGTTCTTC.

This clone was counted a few times. The rearrangement joins TRBV5-1 to TRBJ2-1; unclear D gene. Trimming left V 1 base short and J 5 bases short, with 13 bases between. The CDR3 has 15 amino acids. Germline V gene sequence: CDR1 SGHRS, CDR2 YFSETQ. The CDR3 bases are TGCGCCAGCAGCTTGAGAGGCCAGCCTAACAATGAGCAGTTCTTC. Translation: CASSLRGQPNNEQFF.

The chain links TRBV5-8 to TRBJ2-2; D is perhaps TRBD2 (6 bases). Trimming took 4 bases from V and 7 from J, leaving 14 bases between them. This CDR3 comprises 14 residues. Germline CDR1 and CDR2: SGHTS and YDEGEE. CDR3 in amino acids: CASSPSGGIGELFF. In DNA form, the CDR3 reads TGTGCCAGCAGCCCCTCTGGGGGGATCGGGGAGCTGTTTTTT. The full variable domain, completed using reference TRBV5-8 and TRBJ2-2, is EAGVTQSPTHLIKTRGQQATLRCSPISGHTSVYWYQQALGLGLQFLLWYDEGEERNRGNFPPRFSGRQFPNYSSELNVNALELEDSALYLCASSPSGGIGELFFGEGSRLTVL.

This rearrangement joins TRBV10-3 to TRBJ2-5, with 7 nucleotides matching TRBD1. The last part of the DNA fits TRBJ2-7 better; the J call may be wrong. Per germline, CDR1 ENHRY and CDR2 SYGVKD. CDR3 length: 14 amino acids. The CDR3 region is CAISRQGEGYEQYF. In nucleotides, the CDR3 is TGTGCCATCAGTCGGCAGGGGGAAGGCTACGAGCAGTACTTC.